The clone carrying this TCR beta chain was counted at least ten times. What it binds is not known. These data come from a study of Graves' ophthalmopathy and Graves' hyperthyroidism. Whole-study findings and limits: Blood samples also showed most expanded thyroid clonotypes exceeding 0.001 frequency.

TCR beta CDR3 regions were amplified from RNA transcripts. The first round was an RT-PCR with HTBI primers, and the second round was a multiplex PCR. MiXCR, applied by TCRdb to the multiplex PCR reads, yields one record per CDR3 protein. The sample includes around 590,000 distinct CDR3 sequences, approximately 35% of them seen just once. Germline V gene sequence: CDR1 PRHDT, CDR2 FYEKMQ (reference sequence). CDR3 length equals 14 residues. V shed 5 bases and J shed 4 bases, with 14 bases lying between them. Certain patients were not enrolled. These were patients with other autoimmune diseases, uncontrolled infections, pregnancy or lactation.

Sample: peripheral blood or thyroid tissue (not recorded which). This receptor was obtained from an adult man with Graves' hyperthyroidism. The chain is built from TRBV13 and TRBJ1-1, with D maybe TRBD1 (6 bases). Here the CDR3 DNA reads TGTGCCAGCAGCCCGAACAGGGCTACCACTGAAGCTTTCTTT. Amino acid sequence: CASSPNRATTEAFF.